Here is one TCR beta chain with its context. A multiplex PCR was run with 60 Vbeta primers and 13 Jbeta primers. Clones were read by immunoSEQ multiplex PCR, and TCRdb kept only the in-frame ones, dropping some. Of 180,000 or so clones listed, roughly 79% are singletons. V was pared by 3 bases and J by 4 bases, with 22 bases of the junction left unmatched. The CDR3 length is 19 residues. Germline CDR1 reads GTSNPN; CDR2 reads SVGIG (reference sequence). The sample is drawn from a study of cytomegalovirus exposure and HLA in healthy donors. Sequencing was performed on PBMCs. This receptor was obtained from a woman in her late teens or twenties in good health and CMV-seropositive. The chain has TRBV30 and TRBJ1-1; 8 positions agree with TRBD1. The CDR3 sequence: CAWSVRTDRAEELSTEAFF. CDR3 in DNA: TGTGCCTGGAGCGTAAGAACGGACAGGGCTGAGGAGCTATCCACTGAAGCTTTCTTT.